This TCR beta chain was recovered during a study of beta chain features in type 1 diabetes. Whole-study findings and limits: Type 1 diabetes patients showed a moderate but significant shortening of TCRB CDR3s in all four CD4+ subsets. Researchers caution that PCR might favor shorter templates, equally among patients and controls.

This clone occurred a few times. Antigen specificity is unknown. Expressed TCRB transcripts got sequenced, as all isolated RNA was reverse transcribed. The average output of naive, central memory and regulatory T cell samples was several million reads. The protocol was immunoSEQ multiplex PCR, while the TCRdb copy is restricted to in-frame clones and leaves out a portion. The sample lists about 44,000 clones; approximately 56% were seen once. The CDR3 is 13 residues long. Trimming shortened V by 1 base and J by 2 bases, and 5 bases separated the two germline ends. Germline CDR1 reads SEHNR; CDR2 reads FQNEAQ (reference sequence).

The V call is TRBV7-9, the J call TRBJ1-1, with D unresolved. Specimen: Tregs from blood. This receptor was taken from a woman under 30 in good health. The chain's CDR3 is CASSLGANTEAFF. In DNA, the CDR3 is TGTGCCAGCAGCTTAGGGGCTAACACTGAAGCTTTCTTT.